These 29 T cell receptor beta chains came from one sample sequenced in a study of cytomegalovirus exposure and HLA in healthy donors. The data were produced by immunoSEQ multiplex PCR, yet TCRdb's version contains in-frame clones alone and is incomplete. The data show about 130,000 clones, around 90% seen once. Sequenced input: PBMCs. The source of these receptors is a young woman in good health and CMV-seropositive.

Only a few counts were recorded for this clone. The J gene is TRBJ2-7, the V gene TRBV5-1, with 10 bases that match TRBD1. Unmatched junction bases numbered 7, after V lost 4 bases and J lost 3 bases. The germline V gene encodes CDR1 SGHRS and CDR2 YFSETQ. The CDR3 has 15 residues. This CDR3 reads CASSPSGTGVYEQYF. The CDR3 DNA is TGCGCCAGCAGCCCCTCCGGGACAGGGGTCTACGAGCAGTACTTC. The entire variable domain, with the rest obtained from reference TRBV5-1 and TRBJ2-7, is as follows: KAGVTQTPRYLIKTRGQQVTLSCSPISGHRSVSWYQQTPGQGLQFLFEYFSETQRNKGNFPGRFSGRQFSNSRSEMNVSTLELGDSALYLCASSPSGTGVYEQYFGPGTRLTVT.

The chain employs TRBV6-1 and TRBJ1-2; no clear D. The CDR3 runs to 14 residues. Germline lookup yields CDR1 MNHNS and CDR2 SASEGT. V was shortened by 6 bases and J by 5 bases, with 16 bases between the two germline ends. CDR3 amino acids: CASSPLLAGYGYTF. The CDR3 region has the DNA TGTGCCAGCAGCCCCTTGCTGGCGGGTTATGGCTACACCTTC.

The chain has TRBV28 and TRBJ1-2, with D tentatively TRBD1 (5 bases). V shed 6 bases and J shed 6 bases, with 23 bases lying between them. Germline CDR1 reads MDHEN; CDR2 reads SYDVKM. This CDR3 has 16 residues. CDR3 coding DNA: TGTGCCAGCAGACGGCCCCGGGCAGGGCAGGAGAATGGCTACACCTTC. Residues: CASRRPRAGQENGYTF.

The gene calls are TRBV18 and TRBJ2-5; 8 bases match TRBD1. The CDR3 is 13 amino acids. Trimming took 2 bases from V and 4 from J; bases not matched to a gene: 0. Germline V CDR1 and CDR2: KGHSH, LQKENI. The CDR3 nucleotides are TGTGCCAGCTCACCAGGACAGGGAGAGACCCAGTACTTC. Residues: CASSPGQGETQYF.

The CDR3 bases are TGTGCCAGCAGTTACGCGGGGACGGGCAATCAGCCCCAGCATTTT. Translation: CASSYAGTGNQPQHF. The J gene is TRBJ1-5, the V gene TRBV6-5; TRBD1 might be the D (5 bases). CDR3 length equals 15 residues. The germline CDR1 and CDR2 sequences are MNHEY and SVGAGI. V gave up 2 bases and J gave up 2 bases, with 10 bases separating them.

J is TRBJ2-1 and V is TRBV4-1, with 9 bases matching TRBD2. J gave up 8 bases and V 6 bases, and 11 bases lay outside the gene matches. There are 15 residues in the CDR3. Per the germline V gene, CDR1 is MGHRA and CDR2 is YSYEKL. The CDR3 bases are TGCGCCAGCAGACCCTTCGGCGGGGGGGCTTATGAGCAGTTCTTC. Translation: CASRPFGGGAYEQFF.

The chain couples TRBV29-1 to TRBJ2-2, with TRBD2 identical over 8 bases. The CDR3 is 16 residues long. Germline V gene data show CDR1 as SQVTM and CDR2 as ANQGSEA. J lost 1 base, V lost 4 bases, and 8 bases had no gene match. CDR3 bases: TGCAGCGTTGGGGCGGGGGGCAACAAGAACACCGGGGAGCTGTTTTTT. Encoded protein: CSVGAGGNKNTGELFF.

The V and J genes are TRBV28 and TRBJ2-2; D perhaps matches TRBD2 (5 bases). The CDR3 is 16 amino acids. Germline CDR1 MDHEN, CDR2 SYDVKM. Trimming took off 4 bases at V and 6 bases at J, with 18 bases between the two ends. The DNA for the CDR3 is TGTGCCAGCAGTTCAAGCCCTACTAGAACGGCCGGGGAGCTGTTTTTT. The encoded protein is CASSSSPTRTAGELFF.

This chain uses TRBV12-2 with TRBJ2-5; TRBD2 is the table's D call, not checked against the DNA. TRBV12-2 is labeled a pseudogene. This CDR3 has 20 residues. The CDR3 DNA sequence: TGTGCAAGTCGCCCCCAGGGACTAGCGGGGGGACTGTCCCACCAAGAGACCCAGTACTTC. This codes for CASRPQGLAGGLSHQETQYF.

V gene TRBV7-2 combines with J gene TRBJ1-5, with D possibly being TRBD1 (5 bases). The CDR3 length is 14 residues. Germline V gene lookup returns CDR1 SGHTA and CDR2 FQGNSA. Trimming shortened V by 6 bases and J by 2 bases, and 11 bases separated the two germline ends. CDR3 in amino acids: CASSYGGGNQPQHF. The CDR3 nucleotides are TGTGCCAGCAGTTACGGGGGGGGCAATCAGCCCCAGCATTTT.

CDR3 sequence: CASRSAPRASRTDTQYF. CDR3 DNA sequence: TGCGCCAGCCGCTCCGCCCCGAGGGCTTCTCGCACAGATACGCAGTATTTT. The chain recombines TRBV5-1 with TRBJ2-3, with a tentative D call TRBD2 (5 bases). Germline V CDR1 and CDR2: SGHRS, YFSETQ. Trimming left V 7 bases short and J 1 base short, with 22 bases between. The CDR3 extends over 17 amino acids. Full variable domain (remainder filled in from reference TRBV5-1 and TRBJ2-3): KAGVTQTPRYLIKTRGQQVTLSCSPISGHRSVSWYQQTPGQGLQFLFEYFSETQRNKGNFPGRFSGRQFSNSRSEMNVSTLELGDSALYLCASRSAPRASRTDTQYFGPGTRLTVL.

The chain combines TRBV28 with TRBJ1-4; 7 bases are shared with TRBD1. CDR1 is MDHEN, CDR2 SYDVKM, per germline. This CDR3 has 15 residues. The V and J ends lost 6 bases and 9 bases, in that order; junction bases with no gene match: 13. This chain's CDR3 is CASSTEQGSLKKLFF. The CDR3 DNA is TGTGCCAGCAGCACCGAACAGGGGTCGTTGAAAAAACTGTTTTTT.

The J gene is TRBJ2-5, the V gene TRBV7-6; maybe TRBD2 (5 bases). This CDR3 comprises 13 residues. CDR1 SGHVS and CDR2 FNYEAQ come from the germline V gene. V lost 5 bases to trimming and J lost 3 bases, with 10 bases between them. The CDR3 nucleotides read TGTGCCAGCAGCCGAGGGCAGGAAGAGACCCAGTACTTC. Its protein is CASSRGQEETQYF.

The CDR3 is CASSISGGAGSQETQYF. In DNA, the CDR3 is TGTGCCAGCAGCATAAGCGGGGGGGCCGGGAGTCAAGAGACCCAGTACTTC. This rearrangement joins TRBV9 to TRBJ2-5; 10 nucleotides line up with TRBD2. This CDR3 is 17 amino acids long. V was clipped by 4 bases and J by 2 bases; unmatched bases: 11. Germline V lookup: CDR1 SGDLS, CDR2 YYNGEE.

The V call is TRBV4-1, the J call TRBJ1-5; TRBD1 matches 7 bases. The germline V gene encodes CDR1 MGHRA and CDR2 YSYEKL. V trimming: 3 bases; J trimming: 2 bases; junction bases outside the gene matches: 4. CDR3 length equals 15 residues. The CDR3 spells CASSQRQGGNQPQHF. CDR3 DNA: TGCGCCAGCAGCCAGCGACAGGGCGGCAATCAGCCCCAGCATTTT.

CDR3 sequence reads: CASIGTSGRRGYEQYF. For the CDR3, the DNA is TGTGCCAGCATTGGGACTAGCGGCCGACGGGGCTACGAGCAGTACTTC. V gene TRBV2 combines with J gene TRBJ2-7, with TRBD2 matching 11 bases. The CDR3 spans 16 residues. V lost 7 bases and J lost 3; bases outside the gene matches: 11. Germline CDR1 is SNHLY and CDR2 is FYNNEI.

The rearrangement joins TRBV29-1 to TRBJ1-2; the match to TRBD1 covers 8 bases. Germline V gives CDR1 SQVTM, CDR2 ANQGSEA. Trimming at V came to 4 bases and at J to 0 bases, leaving 10 bases not matched to a gene. The CDR3 contains 16 residues. The CDR3 DNA is TGCAGCGTTGCTGGACAGGGTTCTCTCTCTAACTATGGCTACACCTTC. Residues: CSVAGQGSLSNYGYTF.

V gene TRBV4-1 combines with J gene TRBJ2-1; tentative D call: TRBD1 (6 bases). The length of the CDR3 is 17 residues. Germline lookup yields CDR1 MGHRA and CDR2 YSYEKL. V was trimmed by 5 bases and J by 0 bases, leaving 17 bases between them. The DNA of the CDR3 is TGCGCCAGCAGCGGGATGACAGGATCGAGCTCCTACAATGAGCAGTTCTTC. Its translation: CASSGMTGSSSYNEQFF.

Details on this clone: At the DNA level, this CDR3 is encoded by other sequences in the same sample as well. CDR3 region: CASTRTGGSYEQYF. The CDR3 DNA reads as TGTGCCAGCACTCGGACAGGGGGCTCCTACGAGCAGTACTTC. The rearrangement links TRBV6-5 to TRBJ2-7; 10 bases map to TRBD1. The CDR3 spans 14 residues. The trim removed 7 bases at V and 0 bases at J, leaving 3 bases unmatched. CDR1 and CDR2 (germline): MNHEY, SVGAGI.

The chain links TRBV2 to TRBJ2-7, with TRBD1 matching 9 bases. The length of the CDR3 is 13 residues. V shed 8 bases and J 4 bases; nucleotides not matched to a gene: 6. From germline, CDR1 is SNHLY and CDR2 FYNNEI. The CDR3 sequence is CASLRTGAYEQYF. The CDR3, as DNA: TGTGCCAGCCTCCGGACAGGGGCATACGAGCAGTACTTC.

With respect to this clone: Other DNA sequences from this sample encode an identical CDR3 as well. The rearrangement joins TRBV19 to TRBJ2-7; 9 bases are shared with TRBD1. The ends lost 4 bases at V and 1 base at J; junction bases unmatched: 2. The CDR3 contains 14 residues. Looked up from germline, CDR1 is LNHDA and CDR2 is SQIVND (reference sequence). The CDR3 coding sequence is TGTGCCAGTAGTACCGGACAGGGGTCCTACGAGCAGTACTTC. Its translation is CASSTGQGSYEQYF. Full variable domain (remainder filled in from reference TRBV19 and TRBJ2-7): DGGITQSPKYLFRKEGQNVTLSCEQNLNHDAMYWYRQDPGQGLRLIYYSQIVNDFQKGDIAEGYSVSREKKESFPLTVTSAQKNPTAFYLCASSTGQGSYEQYFGPGTRLTVT.

The chain joins TRBV19 to TRBJ1-3, with 9 bases identical to TRBD1. Germline V lookup: CDR1 LNHDA, CDR2 SQIVND (reference sequence). The V gene end was trimmed by 7 bases and the J gene end by 11 bases; junction bases not matched to a gene: 18. The CDR3 runs to 16 residues. The CDR3 here is CASIKITGGSGLAIYF. Written as DNA, the CDR3 is TGTGCCAGTATAAAGATAACAGGGGGCTCCGGACTCGCCATATATTTT.

V and J are TRBV5-1 and TRBJ2-5; 11 nucleotides agree with TRBD2. In germline, CDR1 is SGHRS, CDR2 YFSETQ. This CDR3 comprises 14 residues. V gave up 2 bases and J gave up 4 bases; unmatched junction bases: 1. The CDR3 nucleotides are TGCGCCAGCAGCTTCCTAGCGGGAGGAGAGACCCAGTACTTC. It yields the protein CASSFLAGGETQYF. The whole variable domain, remainder taken from reference TRBV5-1 and TRBJ2-5, is KAGVTQTPRYLIKTRGQQVTLSCSPISGHRSVSWYQQTPGQGLQFLFEYFSETQRNKGNFPGRFSGRQFSNSRSEMNVSTLELGDSALYLCASSFLAGGETQYFGPGTRLLVL.

This sequence joins TRBV27 and TRBJ2-7; the match to TRBD1 covers 7 bases. CDR1 is MNHEY, CDR2 SMNVEV, per germline (reference sequence). V gave up 2 bases and J gave up 6 bases; unmatched junction bases: 13. This CDR3 is built from 16 residues. As DNA, the CDR3 is TGTGCCAGCAGTTTAATGTGGTCGTTAGGGGGCGGCGAGCAGTACTTC. This codes for CASSLMWSLGGGEQYF.

The rearrangement joins TRBV12-2 to TRBJ1-4. TRBV12-2 is listed as a pseudogene. The length of the CDR3 is 14 residues. The chain's CDR3 is CASANCSTNEKLFF. The CDR3 region has the DNA TGTGCAAGTGCAAACTGCTCAACTAATGAAAAACTGTTTTTT.

The chain recombines TRBV7-2 with TRBJ2-7; tentatively, D is TRBD2 (6 bases). V was shortened by 1 base and J by 3 bases, with 16 bases between the two germline ends. The CDR3 is 16 amino acids. Per germline, CDR1 SGHTA and CDR2 FQGNSA. The CDR3 nucleotides read TGTGCCAGCAGCTTAGGCTACGCTAGCGACGTCTACGAGCAGTACTTC. Its translation: CASSLGYASDVYEQYF.

The sample holds one count of this clone. The chain employs TRBV19 and TRBJ2-3; 7 bases map to TRBD2. The CDR3 sequence is 15 residues long. V lost 5 bases to trimming and J lost 0 bases; unmatched junction nucleotides: 5. Germline loops: CDR1 LNHDA, CDR2 SQIVND (reference sequence). The CDR3 nucleotides are TGTGCCAGTAGTCTAGCGGACACTAGCACAGATACGCAGTATTTT. This encodes CASSLADTSTDTQYF.

The chain carries TRBV5-1 and TRBJ1-2, with 8 nucleotides matching TRBD1. The CDR3 runs 14 residues. V gave up 3 bases and J gave up 6 bases; unmatched junction bases: 7. CDR1 is SGHRS and CDR2 is YFSETQ in the germline V gene. CDR3 coding DNA: TGCGCCAGCAGCTCAATTACAGGGGGTGATGGCTACACCTTC. It yields the protein CASSSITGGDGYTF.

V gene TRBV5-1 combines with J gene TRBJ2-7; 10 nucleotides align to TRBD1. The CDR3 extends over 15 amino acids. The germline V gene has CDR1 SGHRS and CDR2 YFSETQ. V was pared by 4 bases and J by 5 bases, with 9 bases of the junction left unmatched. Written as DNA, the CDR3 is TGCGCCAGCAGCCGCGCCGGGACAGGGGTCAACGAGCAGTACTTC. It encodes CASSRAGTGVNEQYF. The full variable domain, in which reference TRBV5-1 and TRBJ2-7 provide the parts outside the CDR3, is KAGVTQTPRYLIKTRGQQVTLSCSPISGHRSVSWYQQTPGQGLQFLFEYFSETQRNKGNFPGRFSGRQFSNSRSEMNVSTLELGDSALYLCASSRAGTGVNEQYFGPGTRLTVT.